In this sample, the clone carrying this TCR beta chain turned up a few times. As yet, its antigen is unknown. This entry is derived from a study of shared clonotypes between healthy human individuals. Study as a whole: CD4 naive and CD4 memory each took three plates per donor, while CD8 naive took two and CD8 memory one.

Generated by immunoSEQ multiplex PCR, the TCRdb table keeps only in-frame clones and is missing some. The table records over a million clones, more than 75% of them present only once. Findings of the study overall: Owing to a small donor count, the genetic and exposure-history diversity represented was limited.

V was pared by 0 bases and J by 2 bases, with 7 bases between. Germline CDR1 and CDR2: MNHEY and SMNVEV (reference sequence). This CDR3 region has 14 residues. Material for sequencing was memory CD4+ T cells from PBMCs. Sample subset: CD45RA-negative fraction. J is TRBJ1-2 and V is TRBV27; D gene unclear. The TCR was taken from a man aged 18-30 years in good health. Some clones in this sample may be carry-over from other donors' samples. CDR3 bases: TGTGCCAGCAGTTTATCGCGCCAAAACTATGGCTACACCTTC. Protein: CASSLSRQNYGYTF.